Below, one T cell receptor beta chain is given with its context. The antigen is unknown. These data originate in a study of cytomegalovirus exposure and HLA in healthy donors. Study as a whole: Early released data comprised some 85 million unique TCRs from HLA-typed donors.

This CDR3 has 13 residues. CDR1 is SNHLY, CDR2 FYNNEI, per germline. V was pared by 5 bases and J by 1 base, with 8 bases between. The primer mix had 60 Vbeta and 13 Jbeta primers. Sequencing used immunoSEQ multiplex PCR; TCRdb keeps in-frame clones, though not all of them. This sample has around 150,000 clones; about 79% occur once, and the top ten carry more than 0.75%. General study points: TRBV6-2, TRBV6-3 and some other V segments were excluded as indistinguishable. Most subjects had HLA-A and HLA-B alleles reportedly predicted accurately by TCR beta sequences.

Specimen: PBMCs. This rearrangement joins TRBV2 to TRBJ2-5; no reliable D call. This TCR derives from a woman in her forties or fifties in good health and CMV-seropositive. In nucleotides, the CDR3 is TGTGCCAGCAGTCGATACTCCCAAGAGACCCAGTACTTC. Its translation: CASSRYSQETQYF. Using reference TRBV2 and TRBJ2-5 for the parts outside the CDR3, the full variable domain is EPEVTQTPSHQVTQMGQEVILRCVPISNHLYFYWYRQILGQKVEFLVSFYNNEISEKSEIFDDQFSVERPDGSNFTLKIRSTKLEDSAMYFCASSRYSQETQYFGPGTRLLVL.